Listed below are T cell receptor beta chains from one sample, sequenced in a study of blood T cell repertoires in COVID-19. The protocol was immunoSEQ multiplex PCR, while the TCRdb copy is restricted to in-frame clones and leaves out a portion. The profile covers 75,000 or so clones, with roughly 90% appearing a single time and roughly 30% taken by the ten largest. Sequenced sample: peripheral blood. Receptors originate from a man in his fifties or sixties with acute or convalescent COVID-19. CDR3s include the opening cysteine and the closing phenylalanine or tryptophan. A D gene is named only where the DNA matches it firmly.

>TRBV5-1|-|TRBJ2-3
TGCGCCAGCAGCCCGCAAACTAGCACAGATACGCAGTATTTT
CASSPQTSTDTQYF
>TRBV5-1|TRBD1|TRBJ2-2
TGCGCCAGCAGCTTGGGGACAGGGGACACCGGGGAGCTGTTTTTT
CASSLGTGDTGELFF
>TRBV6-5|-|TRBJ1-2
TGTGCCAGCAGTAGCACAGGGTTCAGAGGCTACACCTTC
CASSSTGFRGYTF
>TRBV7-8|-|TRBJ1-2
TGTGCCAGCAGCTTACGGAGGGTTGGGGATAACTATGGCTACACCTTC
CASSLRRVGDNYGYTF
>TRBV15|TRBD1|TRBJ2-1
TGTGCCGCGGAGGGACAGGGGTACAATGAGCAGTTCTTC
CAAEGQGYNEQFF
>TRBV6-1|-|TRBJ1-1
TGTGCCAGCAGTGACAAAATGAACACTGAAGCTTTCTTT
CASSDKMNTEAFF
>TRBV3-1/TRBV3-2|-|TRBJ2-7
TGTGCCAGCAGCCAATCAGGGAACGAGCAGTACTTC
CASSQSGNEQYF
>TRBV27|-|TRBJ2-7
TGTGCCAGCAGTTTATCGAGGACAGCAGTCGGCTACGAGCAGTACTTC
CASSLSRTAVGYEQYF
>TRBV6-6|-|TRBJ1-4
TGTGCCAGCACTGCAACTAATGAAAAACTGTTTTTT
CASTATNEKLFF
>TRBV20-1|-|TRBJ1-5
TGCAGTGCTAGTGCGGGAAATCAGCCCCAGCATTTT
CSASAGNQPQHF
>TRBV12-3/TRBV12-4|-|TRBJ1-2
TGTGCCAGCAGTTCGCCAGGGGTGAGTGGCTACACCTTC
CASSSPGVSGYTF
>TRBV6-1|-|TRBJ1-6
TGTGCCAGCAGTGAAATTCTGGAGGGTTCACCCCTCCACTTT
CASSEILEGSPLHF
>TRBV18|-|TRBJ2-7
TGTGCCAGCTCCGATTCGGACAGACCCTACGAGCAGTACTTC
CASSDSDRPYEQYF
>TRBV10-1|TRBD1|TRBJ2-7
TGCGCCAGCAAACTAAAGACAGGGTTCTACGAGCAGTACTTC
CASKLKTGFYEQYF
>TRBV9|TRBD1|TRBJ1-4
TGTGCCAGCAGCGTAGGAGGAGGGGGCAACGAAGAAAAACTGTTTTTT
CASSVGGGGNEEKLFF
>TRBV4-1|TRBD1|TRBJ2-6
TGCGCCAGCAGACCGCAGGGGGCTTCCGGGGCCAACGTCCTGACTTTC
CASRPQGASGANVLTF